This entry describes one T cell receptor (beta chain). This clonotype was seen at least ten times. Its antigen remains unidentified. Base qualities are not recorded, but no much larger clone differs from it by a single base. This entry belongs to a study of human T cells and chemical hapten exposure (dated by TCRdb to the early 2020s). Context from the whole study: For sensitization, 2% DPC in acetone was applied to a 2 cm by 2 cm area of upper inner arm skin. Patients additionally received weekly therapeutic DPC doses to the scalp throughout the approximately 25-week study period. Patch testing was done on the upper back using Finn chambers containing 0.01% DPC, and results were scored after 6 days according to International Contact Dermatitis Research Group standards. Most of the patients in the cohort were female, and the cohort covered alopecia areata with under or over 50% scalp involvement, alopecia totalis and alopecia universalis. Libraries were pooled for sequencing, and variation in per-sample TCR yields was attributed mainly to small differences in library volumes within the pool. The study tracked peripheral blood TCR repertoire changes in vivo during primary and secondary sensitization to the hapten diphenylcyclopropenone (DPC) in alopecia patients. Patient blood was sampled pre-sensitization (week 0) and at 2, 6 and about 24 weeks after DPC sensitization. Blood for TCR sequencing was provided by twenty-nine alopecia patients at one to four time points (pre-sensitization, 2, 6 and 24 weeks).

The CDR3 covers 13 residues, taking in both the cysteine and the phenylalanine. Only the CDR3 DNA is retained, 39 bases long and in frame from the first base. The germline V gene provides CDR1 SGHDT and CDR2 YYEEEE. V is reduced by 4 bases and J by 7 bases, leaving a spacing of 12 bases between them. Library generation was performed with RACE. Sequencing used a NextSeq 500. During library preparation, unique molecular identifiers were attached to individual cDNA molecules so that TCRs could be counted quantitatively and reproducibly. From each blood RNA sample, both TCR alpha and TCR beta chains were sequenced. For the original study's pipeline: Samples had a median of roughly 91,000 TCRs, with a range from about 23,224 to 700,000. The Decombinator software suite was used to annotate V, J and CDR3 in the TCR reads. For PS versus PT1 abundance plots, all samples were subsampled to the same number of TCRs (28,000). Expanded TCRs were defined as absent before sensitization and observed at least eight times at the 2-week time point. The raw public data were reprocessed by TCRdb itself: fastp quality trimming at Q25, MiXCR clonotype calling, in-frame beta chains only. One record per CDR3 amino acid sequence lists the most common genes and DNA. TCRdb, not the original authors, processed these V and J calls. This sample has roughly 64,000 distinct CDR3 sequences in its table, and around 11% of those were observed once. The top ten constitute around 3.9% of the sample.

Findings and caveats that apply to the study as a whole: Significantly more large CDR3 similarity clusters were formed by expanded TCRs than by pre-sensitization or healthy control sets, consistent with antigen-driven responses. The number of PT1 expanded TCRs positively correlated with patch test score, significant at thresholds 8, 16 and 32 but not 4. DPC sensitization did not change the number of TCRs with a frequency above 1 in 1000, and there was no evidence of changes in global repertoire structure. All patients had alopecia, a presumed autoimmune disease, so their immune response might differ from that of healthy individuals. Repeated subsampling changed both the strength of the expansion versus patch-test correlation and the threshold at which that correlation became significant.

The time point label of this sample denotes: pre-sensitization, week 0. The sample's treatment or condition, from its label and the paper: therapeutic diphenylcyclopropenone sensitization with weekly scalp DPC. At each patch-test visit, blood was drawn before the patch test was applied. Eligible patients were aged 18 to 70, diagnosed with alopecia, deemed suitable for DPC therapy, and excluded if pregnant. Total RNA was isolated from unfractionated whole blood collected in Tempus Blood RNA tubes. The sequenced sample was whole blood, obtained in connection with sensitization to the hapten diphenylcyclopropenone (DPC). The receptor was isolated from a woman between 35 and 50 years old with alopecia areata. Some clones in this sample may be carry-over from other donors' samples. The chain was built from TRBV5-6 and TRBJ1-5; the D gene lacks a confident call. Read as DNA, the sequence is TGTGCCAGCAGCCCGGCTAGGGAACAGCCCCAGCATTTT. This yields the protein CASSPAREQPQHF.